These 11 T cell receptor beta chains were all obtained from the same sample, sequenced in a study of blood T cell repertoires in COVID-19. Sequencing was performed with immunoSEQ multiplex PCR; in TCRdb, only in-frame clones are kept and a portion is missing. The table shows 200,000 to 300,000 clones, with around 87% occurring only once. The sequencing sample was made of peripheral blood. These receptors were obtained from a woman aged 40 to 50 who had recovered from COVID-19.

The rearrangement joins TRBV3-1 (or the pseudogene TRBV3-2) to TRBJ1-1, with 9 bases fitting TRBD1. Germline V gives CDR1 LGHDT, CDR2 YNNKEL (reference sequence). V was clipped by 4 bases and J by 4 bases; unmatched bases: 7. The CDR3 is 15 residues long. This CDR3 reads CASSPQTGGFTEAFF. CDR3 in DNA: TGTGCCAGCAGCCCTCAGACAGGGGGATTCACTGAAGCTTTCTTT.

CDR3 residues: CASSVIAGATYEQYF. The CDR3 DNA reads as TGTGCCAGCAGCGTAATAGCGGGGGCCACCTACGAGCAGTACTTC. This chain uses TRBV9 with TRBJ2-7, with 9 bases that match TRBD2. The J segment lost 2 bases and the V segment lost 1 base, leaving 4 bases of the junction unmatched. Germline V CDR1 and CDR2: SGDLS, YYNGEE. The CDR3 runs 15 residues.

Concerning this clone itself: Other DNA sequences in this sample translate to the same CDR3. The chain joins TRBV6-5 to TRBJ2-7, with D possibly matching TRBD2 (6 bases). V shed 0 bases and J shed 2 bases, with 8 bases lying between them. Germline V gene sequence: CDR1 MNHEY, CDR2 SVGAGI. The CDR3 loop spans 14 amino acids. The CDR3, as DNA: TGTGCCAGCAGTTACTCGGGGGGTACCTACGAGCAGTACTTC. Translated: CASSYSGGTYEQYF.

This rearrangement joins TRBV7-2 to TRBJ2-2; D is unclear. There are 12 residues in the CDR3. Germline assignment: CDR1 SGHTA and CDR2 FQGNSA. With 6 bases removed from V and 7 bases from J, the gap between germline ends came to 9 bases. The CDR3 is CASSFYHGELFF. CDR3 DNA sequence: TGTGCCAGCAGTTTCTATCACGGGGAGCTGTTTTTT.

This sequence joins TRBV5-1 and TRBJ1-1, with 9 positions matching TRBD1. The CDR3 is 15 residues long. The ends lost 4 bases at V and 4 bases at J; junction bases unmatched: 8. CDR1 and CDR2 (germline): SGHRS, YFSETQ. In nucleotides, the CDR3 is TGCGCCAGCAGCCCCTCACAGGGGGCGGGCACTGAAGCTTTCTTT. Its translation: CASSPSQGAGTEAFF.

The chain is built from TRBV5-1 and TRBJ2-1; 8 nucleotides line up with TRBD2. The germline CDR1 and CDR2 sequences are SGHRS and YFSETQ. Trimming removed 5 bases from V and 2 bases from J; junction bases left unmatched: 6. The CDR3 consists of 15 residues. CDR3 residues: CASRIIAGPYNEQFF. The CDR3 bases are TGCGCCAGCAGGATTATAGCGGGGCCCTACAATGAGCAGTTCTTC.

This rearrangement joins TRBV9 to TRBJ1-2; tentatively, D is TRBD1 (5 bases). The ends were cut back, 4 bases at V and 5 bases at J, with 21 bases in the middle. Germline lookup yields CDR1 SGDLS and CDR2 YYNGEE. The CDR3 has 16 residues. The CDR3 loop is CASSPRAGPSGYGYTF. The DNA for the CDR3 is TGTGCCAGCAGCCCACGCGCGGGGCCCTCTGGATATGGCTACACCTTC.

The V call is TRBV9, the J call TRBJ2-5, with 11 positions matching TRBD2. J was trimmed by 7 bases and V by 0 bases; bases with no gene match: 8. The CDR3 totals 16 residues. The germline CDR1 and CDR2 sequences are SGDLS and YYNGEE. CDR3 in amino acids: CASSVELAGALGTQYF. The DNA for the CDR3 is TGTGCCAGCAGCGTAGAACTAGCGGGGGCCCTTGGGACCCAGTACTTC. Filled out from reference TRBV9 and TRBJ2-5, the complete variable domain reads DSGVTQTPKHLITATGQRVTLRCSPRSGDLSVYWYQQSLDQGLQFLIQYYNGEERAKGNILERFSAQQFPDLHSELNLSSLELGDSALYFCASSVELAGALGTQYFGPGTRLLVL.

The chain uses TRBV4-1 and TRBJ1-3; the match to TRBD1 covers 10 bases. The J segment lost 4 bases and the V segment lost 7 bases, leaving 19 bases of the junction unmatched. Per the germline V gene, CDR1 is MGHRA and CDR2 is YSYEKL. This CDR3 has 19 residues. Here the CDR3 DNA reads TGCGCCAGCAAGGGGTTTTGGGACAGGGGCATAAGCGGGGGAAACACCATATATTTT. Protein sequence: CASKGFWDRGISGGNTIYF.

The chain combines TRBV28 with TRBJ1-5, with D unresolved. The CDR3 spans 15 residues. V was shortened by 2 bases and J by 0 bases, with 8 bases between the two germline ends. The germline V gene has CDR1 MDHEN and CDR2 SYDVKM. The CDR3: CASSLADFSNQPQHF. In DNA, the CDR3 is TGTGCCAGCAGTTTAGCAGACTTTAGCAATCAGCCCCAGCATTTT.

This clone showed up just a few times. The J gene is TRBJ1-1, the V gene TRBV15; D is perhaps TRBD1 (6 bases). Germline CDR1 and CDR2: LNHNV and YYDKDF (reference sequence). There are 13 residues in the CDR3. Trimming cost V 0 bases and J 12 bases, with 14 bases left between them. CDR3: CATSRDRRGETFF. CDR3 nucleotide sequence: TGTGCCACCAGCAGAGATCGCAGGGGTGAGACTTTCTTT.